This T cell receptor beta chain originates from a study of molecular identifiers for immune sequencing clone quantification. MiXCR, applied by TCRdb to the PCR reads, yields one record per CDR3 protein. Of about 40,000 distinct CDR3 sequences listed, nearly 25% are singletons. At least ten counts were recorded for this clonotype. The CDR3 spans 15 residues. J lost 9 bases, V lost 5 bases, and 9 bases had no gene match. Germline assignment: CDR1 SEHNR and CDR2 FQNEAQ (reference sequence). The clonotype comes from a human donor in good health. Some libraries in this study had Jurkat cell RNA spiked in. The sample consisted of naive CD8+ T cells from blood, with Jurkat cell RNA spiked in. Subset: FACS-sorted CD8+CD4-CCR7+CD45RA+ naive T cells. The chain uses TRBV7-9 and TRBJ1-6; 8 bases agree with TRBD1. This CDR3 is CASSPGQGSASPLHF. In nucleotides, the CDR3 is TGTGCCAGCAGCCCCGGACAGGGATCTGCTTCACCCCTCCACTTT. The complete variable domain, with remaining parts taken from reference TRBV7-9 and TRBJ1-6, reads DTGVSQNPRHKITKRGQNVTFRCDPISEHNRLYWYRQTLGQGPEFLTYFQNEAQLEKSRLLSDRFSAERPKGSFSTLEIQRTEQGDSAMYLCASSPGQGSASPLHFGNGTRLTVT.